The rows below give T cell receptor beta chains drawn from one sample of a study of T cell repertoires in cytomegalovirus infection. TCRdb fed the reads into MiXCR, producing one record per CDR3 protein. Of around 130,000 distinct CDR3 sequences listed, approximately 9.2% are singletons. Sequenced material: PBMCs. These receptors came from a human donor in good health (CMV status not recorded). Some clones in this sample may be carry-over from other donors' samples. CDR3s include the opening cysteine and the closing phenylalanine or tryptophan. The D gene is left open where the match is weak. Clone size is shown for a subset of rows, as once, few, many or a class of expanded clone.

d_call clone_size j_call cdr3_length v_call cdr3_nt cdr3_aa
. many TRBJ2-1 16 TRBV15 TGTGCCACCAGCAGAGAACGGCAAAAGGCCTACAATGAGCAGTTCTTC CATSRERQKAYNEQFF
. many TRBJ2-3 15 TRBV15 TGTGCCACCAGCAGAGATCCTAGCGTTACAGATACGCAGTATTTT CATSRDPSVTDTQYF
. many TRBJ1-2 15 TRBV20-1 TGCAGTGCCGTCGGGGGGTCAGGGGCCACCTATGGCTACACCTTC CSAVGGSGATYGYTF
. few TRBJ1-6 12 TRBV5-1 TGCGCCAGCCGACAGGAGAATTCACCCCTCCACTTT CASRQENSPLHF
. few TRBJ1-6 13 TRBV20-1 TGCAGTGCTAGAGCGCCTACGGATTCACCCCTCCACTTT CSARAPTDSPLHF
. many TRBJ1-1 14 TRBV7-9 TGTGCCAGCAGCCCCGAAAGGGGGTACACTGAAGCTTTCTTT CASSPERGYTEAFF
. . TRBJ1-2 14 TRBV12-3/TRBV12-4 TGTGCCAGCACCCCCGACAGACTTAACGATGGCTACACCTTC CASTPDRLNDGYTF
TRBD1 . TRBJ1-1 16 TRBV7-9 TGTGCCAGCAGTACGGGTGGGCGACAGGGAAACACTGAAGCTTTCTTT CASSTGGRQGNTEAFF
. many TRBJ2-5 16 TRBV7-2 TGTGCCAGCAGCCGGTGGGGCGGGGCGTCCCAAGAGACCCAGTACTTC CASSRWGGASQETQYF
TRBD1 many TRBJ2-7 16 TRBV5-1 TGCGCCAGCAGCTTGGACGGGGACAGCAATAACTACGAGCAGTACTTC CASSLDGDSNNYEQYF